One and the same sample provided the 23 T cell receptor beta chains below, sequenced in a study of cytomegalovirus exposure and HLA in healthy donors. A multiplex PCR was run with 60 Vbeta primers and 13 Jbeta primers. TCRdb keeps only in-frame clones here, not all; method: immunoSEQ multiplex PCR. The sample has roughly 98,000 clones; around 80% are singletons. Sample: PBMCs. All receptors come from a man aged 35 to 55 in good health and CMV-seronegative.

This clone was seen more than once but under ten times. This chain uses TRBV5-4 with TRBJ1-2, with D possibly being TRBD1 (6 bases). Trimming stripped 7 bases from V and 5 bases from J, with 12 bases between. The CDR3 loop spans 12 amino acids. Germline V gene data show CDR1 as SGHNT and CDR2 as YYREEE (reference sequence). CDR3 residues: CASRTELYGYTF. Written as DNA, the CDR3 is TGTGCCAGCCGGACAGAACTTTATGGCTACACCTTC.

The V call is TRBV9, the J call TRBJ2-7, with D tentatively TRBD2 (5 bases). This CDR3 contains 13 residues. Germline V gives CDR1 SGDLS, CDR2 YYNGEE. With 4 bases removed from V and 3 bases from J, the gap between germline ends came to 11 bases. CDR3 sequence reads: CASSPGISYEQYF. The CDR3 DNA sequence: TGTGCCAGCAGCCCGGGGATCAGCTACGAGCAGTACTTC.

The count of this clone is one. The chain employs TRBV5-1 and TRBJ2-3, with TRBD1 as a possible D gene (6 bases). Germline V gene sequence: CDR1 SGHRS, CDR2 YFSETQ. Trimming took off 4 bases at V and 0 bases at J, with 9 bases between the two ends. The CDR3 has 14 amino acids. CDR3 loop: CASSPGQSTDTQYF. CDR3 DNA sequence: TGCGCCAGCAGCCCTGGACAGAGCACAGATACGCAGTATTTT.

The J gene is TRBJ2-5, the V gene TRBV5-4, with 12 positions matching TRBD1. V gave up 4 bases and J gave up 4 bases; unmatched junction bases: 5. The CDR3 spans 15 residues. Germline CDR1 reads SGHNT; CDR2 reads YYREEE (reference sequence). For the CDR3, the DNA is TGTGCCAGCAGCCCGGGGACAGGGGGCCGAGAGACCCAGTACTTC. Its protein is CASSPGTGGRETQYF.

J is TRBJ2-5 and V is TRBV2; 9 bases map to TRBD1. This CDR3 contains 16 residues. Germline lookup yields CDR1 SNHLY and CDR2 FYNNEI. The junction had 12 bases not matched to a gene; V was cut back by 6 bases and J by 4 bases. CDR3 bases: TGTGCCAGCAGCGTCCGGGACAGGGATTTGGGAGAGACCCAGTACTTC. Protein product: CASSVRDRDLGETQYF.

The chain joins TRBV18 to TRBJ2-7; possibly TRBD2 for D (6 bases). In germline, CDR1 is KGHSH, CDR2 LQKENI. The length of the CDR3 is 14 residues. Trimming took 6 bases from V and 3 from J, leaving 15 bases between them. The CDR3 protein is CASSQDQGGYEQYF. In DNA, the CDR3 is TGTGCCAGCTCCCAAGATCAGGGAGGCTACGAGCAGTACTTC. The whole variable domain, remainder taken from reference TRBV18 and TRBJ2-7, is NAGVMQNPRHLVRRRGQEARLRCSPMKGHSHVYWYRQLPEEGLKFMVYLQKENIIDESGMPKERFSAEFPKEGPSILRIQQVVRGDSAAYFCASSQDQGGYEQYFGPGTRLTVT.

The rearrangement joins TRBV28 to TRBJ1-4; 8 positions match TRBD1. CDR1 and CDR2 from the germline V gene are MDHEN and SYDVKM. V gave up 2 bases and J gave up 8 bases; unmatched junction bases: 7. This CDR3 has 15 residues. CDR3 sequence reads: CASSLQGQGREKLFF. The CDR3 DNA sequence: TGTGCCAGCAGTTTACAAGGACAGGGAAGAGAAAAACTGTTTTTT.

The gene calls are TRBV5-1 and TRBJ2-2; 7 nucleotides align to TRBD1. CDR3 length: 15 amino acids. CDR1 is SGHRS, CDR2 YFSETQ, per germline. The ends lost 6 bases at V and 4 bases at J; junction bases unmatched: 9. The CDR3 region has the DNA TGCGCCAGCAACCTGGGGACAGACACCACCGGGGAGCTGTTTTTT. Amino acid sequence: CASNLGTDTTGELFF. The full variable domain, in which reference TRBV5-1 and TRBJ2-2 provide the parts outside the CDR3, is KAGVTQTPRYLIKTRGQQVTLSCSPISGHRSVSWYQQTPGQGLQFLFEYFSETQRNKGNFPGRFSGRQFSNSRSEMNVSTLELGDSALYLCASNLGTDTTGELFFGEGSRLTVL.

V usage is TRBV10-3 and J usage is TRBJ1-2, with 8 bases identical to TRBD1. V dropped 0 bases and J dropped 5; count of bases not matched to a gene: 11. The CDR3 is 17 residues long. Germline V gene data show CDR1 as ENHRY and CDR2 as SYGVKD. The CDR3 loop is CAISESTRDRNRYGYTF. The CDR3 region has the DNA TGTGCCATCAGTGAGTCGACTAGGGACAGGAACCGTTATGGCTACACCTTC.

The chain has TRBV5-5 and TRBJ2-7; 7 nucleotides align to TRBD1. Germline assignment: CDR1 SGHKS and CDR2 YYEKEE (reference sequence). V trimming: 2 bases; J trimming: 0 bases; junction bases outside the gene matches: 8. There are 16 residues in the CDR3. CDR3 residues: CASSFQTGMGSYEQYF. The CDR3 nucleotides read TGTGCCAGCAGCTTCCAGACAGGGATGGGCTCCTACGAGCAGTACTTC.

The chain recombines TRBV4-1 with TRBJ2-7; TRBD2 matches at 8 bases. CDR3 size: 16 residues. Germline-derived CDR1 and CDR2 are MGHRA and YSYEKL. V lost 1 base and J lost 0; bases outside the gene matches: 5. The CDR3: CASSQGTSRSSYEQYF. Here the CDR3 DNA reads TGCGCCAGCAGCCAAGGGACTAGCCGAAGCTCCTACGAGCAGTACTTC.

The V and J genes are TRBV5-6 and TRBJ2-1; 10 nucleotides match TRBD1. J lost 9 bases, V lost 0 bases, and 6 bases had no gene match. Germline lookup yields CDR1 SGHDT and CDR2 YYEEEE. CDR3 length equals 15 residues. CDR3 region: CASSLVWTGGGEQFF. The CDR3 DNA is TGTGCCAGCAGCTTGGTGTGGACAGGGGGGGGTGAGCAGTTCTTC.

In its sample, this clone was seen a few times. V is TRBV28 and J is TRBJ1-1, with no clear D. Trimming pared 6 bases from V and 7 bases from J, leaving 12 bases between. Germline values: CDR1 MDHEN, CDR2 SYDVKM. This CDR3 comprises 12 residues. The CDR3 nucleotides are TGTGCCAGCAGATCTGGCCACCGTGAAGCTTTCTTT. Translation gives CASRSGHREAFF.

This clone was seen more than once but under ten times. This chain links TRBV5-1 with TRBJ2-1; TRBD1 matches 12 bases. CDR1 and CDR2 from the germline V gene are SGHRS and YFSETQ. V lost 2 bases to trimming and J lost 8 bases; unmatched junction nucleotides: 11. This CDR3 region has 17 residues. CDR3 DNA: TGCGCCAGCAGCTTCTTCCCCGGGACAGGGGGCAAGGATGAGCAGTTCTTC. It codes for CASSFFPGTGGKDEQFF.

This chain uses TRBV6-1 with TRBJ2-7; D is undetermined. Germline V gene data show CDR1 as MNHNS and CDR2 as SASEGT. V was trimmed by 6 bases and J by 3 bases, leaving 6 bases between them. There are 11 residues in the CDR3. CDR3 in DNA: TGTGCCAGCAGCGTATTCTACGAGCAGTACTTC. This encodes CASSVFYEQYF.

The gene calls are TRBV10-3 and TRBJ2-7, with D tentatively TRBD2 (5 bases). V lost 4 bases, J lost 1 base, and 17 bases lay in between. This CDR3 contains 16 residues. Per the germline V gene, CDR1 is ENHRY and CDR2 is SYGVKD. The CDR3 DNA reads as TGTGCCATCAGTGGTGGAGACGGACTTCTATCCTACGAGCAGTACTTC. Its protein is CAISGGDGLLSYEQYF.

V usage is TRBV25-1 and J usage is TRBJ2-4; 7 nucleotides match TRBD2. Germline V lookup: CDR1 MGHDK, CDR2 SYGVNS. The CDR3 consists of 13 residues. The J segment lost 4 bases and the V segment lost 10 bases, leaving 7 bases of the junction unmatched. The CDR3 reads CATQAGLKNIQYF. The CDR3 DNA reads as TGTGCCACCCAAGCGGGGTTAAAAAACATTCAGTACTTC.

With regard to this clone: One junction end does not reproduce the germline sequence, and a read error may be involved. The chain carries TRBV9 and TRBJ1-2, with D unclear. The CDR3 length is 15 residues. Looked up from germline, CDR1 is SGDLS and CDR2 is YYNGEE. CDR3 amino acids: CASSVGRGGNYGYTF. In DNA form, the CDR3 reads TGTGCCAGCAGTGTAGGACGGGGAGGTAACTATGGCTACACCTTC. Full variable domain (outside the CDR3, taken from reference TRBV9 and TRBJ1-2): DSGVTQTPKHLITATGQRVTLRCSPRSGDLSVYWYQQSLDQGLQFLIQYYNGEERAKGNILERFSAQQFPDLHSELNLSSLELGDSALYFCASSVGRGGNYGYTFGSGTRLTVV.

This chain joins TRBV10-3 and TRBJ2-7, with 7 bases that match TRBD1. Per the germline V gene, CDR1 is ENHRY and CDR2 is SYGVKD. CDR3 size: 13 residues. Trimming cost V 9 bases and J 4 bases; bases outside gene matches: 9. The CDR3 spells CAMRQGREYEQYF. The CDR3 nucleotides are TGTGCCATGAGACAGGGTCGTGAGTACGAGCAGTACTTC.

The chain employs TRBV4-1 and TRBJ2-2; TRBD2 might be the D (7 bases). CDR1 and CDR2 from the germline V gene are MGHRA and YSYEKL. The CDR3 has 21 residues. V was trimmed by 3 bases and J by 1 base, leaving 27 bases between them. The CDR3 DNA follows: TGCGCCAGCAGCCATATAGCCCTTGGGAGGGGGGGCCCTGTGAACACCGGGGAGCTGTTTTTT. Translation: CASSHIALGRGGPVNTGELFF.

This chain uses TRBV5-1 with TRBJ2-4; 7 nucleotides align to TRBD2. The CDR3 contains 19 residues. Germline CDR1 is SGHRS and CDR2 is YFSETQ. V lost 3 bases and J lost 2; bases outside the gene matches: 17. CDR3 sequence reads: CASSSWGGKGLESKNIQYF. The CDR3 DNA reads as TGCGCCAGCAGCTCATGGGGGGGTAAGGGACTTGAGTCCAAAAACATTCAGTACTTC.

There are a few counts of this clone. The gene calls are TRBV5-1 and TRBJ1-3, with 7 bases matching TRBD1. Germline V gene data show CDR1 as SGHRS and CDR2 as YFSETQ. This CDR3 region has 14 residues. J gave up 4 bases and V 4 bases, and 5 bases lay outside the gene matches. This CDR3 is CASSPQGTGNTIYF. The CDR3 nucleotides read TGCGCCAGCAGCCCACAGGGGACCGGAAACACCATATATTTT.

This chain connects TRBV25-1 to TRBJ2-2; 13 bases are a match to TRBD2. From germline, CDR1 is MGHDK and CDR2 SYGVNS. The junction had 3 bases not matched to a gene; V was cut back by 7 bases and J by 4 bases. CDR3 length equals 15 residues. In DNA form, the CDR3 reads TGTGCCAGCAAGGGGACTAGCGGGGCCACCGGGGAGCTGTTTTTT. Its translation is CASKGTSGATGELFF. The full variable domain, in which reference TRBV25-1 and TRBJ2-2 provide the parts outside the CDR3, is EADIYQTPRYLVIGTGKKITLECSQTMGHDKMYWYQQDPGMELHLIHYSYGVNSTEKGDLSSESTVSRIRTEHFPLTLESARPSHTSQYLCASKGTSGATGELFFGEGSRLTVL.